This TCR beta chain was found in a study of blood T cell repertoires in COVID-19. The CDR3 totals 16 residues. Germline assignment: CDR1 LGHNA and CDR2 YNFKEQ. The V end was cut by 4 bases, the J end by 0 bases, with 14 bases between. Method: immunoSEQ multiplex PCR; TCRdb's copy keeps in-frame clones and lacks some. The sample records over 400,000 clones, 85% to 90% being singletons. During active infection, Seattle patients enrolled and were then monitored through disease. Material for sequencing was peripheral blood. The origin of this receptor is a woman in her 50s with COVID-19, enrolled during active disease. The chain employs TRBV4-2 and TRBJ2-3; D may be TRBD1 (5 bases). In nucleotides, the CDR3 is TGTGCCAGCAGCCTACAAGGGGAATCTAGCACAGATACGCAGTATTTT. Its protein product is CASSLQGESSTDTQYF.